Listed below are T cell receptor beta chains from one sample, sequenced in a study of blood T cells in healthy people across ages. TCRdb re-called the 5' RACE reads with MiXCR, one entry per CDR3 protein. The sample shows about 1.8 million distinct CDR3 sequences, roughly 52% of them seen only once. The sample consisted of blood. Source of these receptors: a woman in her forties in good health. The CDR3 runs from the conserved cysteine through the conserved F or W. D genes are given only for firm matches. Clone size is stated in some rows and not others, as once, few, many or a class when expanded.

D: TRBD2
V: TRBV2
J: TRBJ2-3
size: once
DNA: TGTGCCAGCAGTTCACGGGGAACTAGCGGGAGCACAGATACGCAGTATTTT
CDR3: CASSSRGTSGSTDTQYF

D: .
V: TRBV6-2/TRBV6-3
J: TRBJ2-1
size: .
DNA: TGTGCCAGCAGTATAGGGGACTCCCACCGTAACAATGAGCAGTTCTTC
CDR3: CASSIGDSHRNNEQFF

D: TRBD2
V: TRBV27
J: TRBJ2-1
size: few
DNA: TGTGCCAGCAGCCCTAGCGGGGGGGCATACGCCAACAATGAGCAGTTCTTC
CDR3: CASSPSGGAYANNEQFF

D: .
V: TRBV6-5
J: TRBJ1-2
size: few
DNA: TGTGCCAGCGGCCCTGGTTACGGGACTAACTATGGCTACACCTTC
CDR3: CASGPGYGTNYGYTF

D: .
V: TRBV7-2
J: TRBJ2-1
size: .
DNA: TGTGCCAGCAGCTTAGCATCTTTAGTTGGGGTTGATGAGCAGTTCTTC
CDR3: CASSLASLVGVDEQFF

D: TRBD2
V: TRBV11-2
J: TRBJ2-5
size: few
DNA: TGTGCCAGCAGCTCGAACATAACAAGACTAGCGGGGGGGCTTGGGGTTGTTGAAGAGACCCAGTACTTC
CDR3: CASSSNITRLAGGLGVVEETQYF

D: .
V: TRBV28
J: TRBJ2-3
size: few
DNA: TGTGCCAGCAGCCCAGCGGCAGGGTTCGCAGATACGCAGTATTTT
CDR3: CASSPAAGFADTQYF

D: TRBD2
V: TRBV5-1
J: TRBJ2-3
size: .
DNA: TGCGCCAGCAGCGCGGCGGGACTAGCGGCGACAGATACGCAGTATTTT
CDR3: CASSAAGLAATDTQYF

D: TRBD1
V: TRBV28
J: TRBJ1-5
size: .
DNA: TGTGCCAGCAGATCGCCGGGACAGGGGGTAAGGGGACATCAGCCCCAGCATTTT
CDR3: CASRSPGQGVRGHQPQHF

D: .
V: TRBV5-1
J: TRBJ2-3
size: .
DNA: TGCGCCAGCAGCGGCTGGGGTAAGGACATCCTAACGGATACGCAGTATTTT
CDR3: CASSGWGKDILTDTQYF

D: .
V: TRBV25-1
J: TRBJ1-2
size: .
DNA: TGTGCCAGCAGTAGAGGAGGTCCGTACTATGGCTACACCTTC
CDR3: CASSRGGPYYGYTF

D: TRBD2
V: TRBV4-2
J: TRBJ2-1
size: .
DNA: TGTGCCAGCAGCCAAGAAGGACTAGCGGGGTACAATGAGCAGTTCTTC
CDR3: CASSQEGLAGYNEQFF

D: TRBD1
V: TRBV6-1
J: TRBJ2-6
size: .
DNA: TGTGCCAGCACTCTCCCGGGACAGGGAAGCTTTGGGGCCAACGTCCTGACTTTC
CDR3: CASTLPGQGSFGANVLTF

D: .
V: TRBV11-1
J: TRBJ2-1
size: few
DNA: TGTGCCAGCGGACAACAAAGGGGCAATGAGCAGTTCTTC
CDR3: CASGQQRGNEQFF

D: TRBD1
V: TRBV20-1
J: TRBJ2-5
size: .
DNA: TGCAGTGCTAGAGCGGGGACAGCCCTACAAGAGACCCAGTACTTC
CDR3: CSARAGTALQETQYF

D: TRBD2
V: TRBV28
J: TRBJ2-5
size: few
DNA: TGTGCCAGCAGCCGGGGGTTGCGGACTAGCCGGGGGGAGACCCAGTACTTC
CDR3: CASSRGLRTSRGETQYF

D: TRBD1
V: TRBV20-1
J: TRBJ1-5
size: .
DNA: TGCAGTGCGGGCGGGACAGTCAAGGTCCAGCCCCAGCATTTT
CDR3: CSAGGTVKVQPQHF

D: .
V: TRBV7-9
J: TRBJ2-7
size: .
DNA: TGTGCCAGCAGCCTGTCAGGGGTAGTCGACGAGCAGTACTTC
CDR3: CASSLSGVVDEQYF

D: .
V: TRBV6-1
J: TRBJ1-2
size: .
DNA: TGTGCCATCCACCGGGACGAGCTTTATGGCTACACCTTC
CDR3: CAIHRDELYGYTF

D: .
V: TRBV6-6
J: TRBJ2-7
size: .
DNA: TGTGCCAGCAAGCCCCAGCGGACAGCCTACGAGCAGTACTTC
CDR3: CASKPQRTAYEQYF

D: TRBD1
V: TRBV7-9
J: TRBJ1-2
size: .
DNA: TGTGCCAGCAGCCCGAGGACAGGGACGGTGGCCTATGGCTACACCTTC
CDR3: CASSPRTGTVAYGYTF

D: TRBD1
V: TRBV29-1
J: TRBJ2-5
size: .
DNA: TGCAGCGTTGATGGGACAGTAGAGACCCAGTACTTC
CDR3: CSVDGTVETQYF

D: TRBD2
V: TRBV20-1
J: TRBJ2-3
size: .
DNA: TGCAGTGCTTGGGGCAGACTAGCGGGGGGCCCTGATACGCAGTATTTT
CDR3: CSAWGRLAGGPDTQYF

D: .
V: TRBV28
J: TRBJ2-1
size: once
DNA: TGTGCCAGCAGTTTTGGGACGATGGGACGGGGTTACAATGAGCAGTTCTTC
CDR3: CASSFGTMGRGYNEQFF

D: TRBD1
V: TRBV6-5
J: TRBJ2-7
size: .
DNA: TGTGCCAGCAGCACCGACAGGGCGGAGTACAATGAGCAGTACTTC
CDR3: CASSTDRAEYNEQYF

D: TRBD1
V: TRBV4-1
J: TRBJ2-4
size: .
DNA: TGCGCCAGCAGCCAAGCCCTGGGACAGGGGAACATTCAGTACTTC
CDR3: CASSQALGQGNIQYF

D: .
V: TRBV5-1
J: TRBJ2-1
size: .
DNA: TGCGCCAGCAGCATGGACGCGAGGAGCTCCTACAATGAGCAGTTCTTC
CDR3: CASSMDARSSYNEQFF

D: .
V: TRBV10-3
J: TRBJ2-5
size: .
DNA: TGTGCCACCCGTGCGCGGGGAGATCAAGAGACCCAGTACTTC
CDR3: CATRARGDQETQYF

D: TRBD2
V: TRBV12-3/TRBV12-4
J: TRBJ2-6
size: few
DNA: TGTGCCAGCAGTGTGACTAGCGGGGGGCTCTCTGGGGCCAACGTCCTGACTTTC
CDR3: CASSVTSGGLSGANVLTF

D: TRBD1
V: TRBV20-1
J: TRBJ1-5
size: few
DNA: TGCAGTGGAGACGACAGGGGGTCGGGACAGCCCCAGCATTTT
CDR3: CSGDDRGSGQPQHF

D: .
V: TRBV20-1
J: TRBJ2-7
size: few
DNA: TGCAGTGCTAGAGGGGCAGGCGTCAAGGACTACGAGCAGTACTTC
CDR3: CSARGAGVKDYEQYF

D: TRBD1
V: TRBV6-6
J: TRBJ1-2
size: .
DNA: TGTGCCAGCAGTCTTGGACAGGGGCTGGGGAGCTACACCTTC
CDR3: CASSLGQGLGSYTF

D: .
V: TRBV12-3/TRBV12-4
J: TRBJ1-5
size: once
DNA: TGTGCCAGCAGTTTAGCCCTTGGGGGGAATCAGCCCCAGCATTTT
CDR3: CASSLALGGNQPQHF

D: .
V: TRBV24-1
J: TRBJ2-3
size: .
DNA: TGTGCCACCAGTCTTCTGGATACACTGTATTTT
CDR3: CATSLLDTLYF

D: .
V: TRBV28
J: TRBJ2-7
size: few
DNA: TGTGCCAGCAGTTTGTTCTCGGGCGGGGTCTACGAGCAGTACTTC
CDR3: CASSLFSGGVYEQYF

D: TRBD2
V: TRBV7-8
J: TRBJ2-3
size: .
DNA: TGTGCCAGCAGCCTAAACCTAGGACTAGCGGGGGGGGCGGATACGCAGTATTTT
CDR3: CASSLNLGLAGGADTQYF

D: TRBD1
V: TRBV20-1
J: TRBJ2-7
size: .
DNA: TGCAGTGCTAGAGATCGGCAGGGGGCCAACGAGCAGTACTTC
CDR3: CSARDRQGANEQYF

D: TRBD1
V: TRBV3-1
J: TRBJ2-4
size: .
DNA: TGTGCCAGCAGCCAAGATTTTTGGCAGGGGGCAGAAAACATTCAGTACTTC
CDR3: CASSQDFWQGAENIQYF

D: TRBD1
V: TRBV19
J: TRBJ2-7
size: .
DNA: TGTGCCAGTTCTTACTATCGGGACAGGGGTTATGAGCAGTACTTC
CDR3: CASSYYRDRGYEQYF

D: TRBD2
V: TRBV5-1
J: TRBJ2-1
size: .
DNA: TGCGCCAGCTCCAGGGAACTAGCGGGGGGGCTCTCCTACAATGAGCAGTTCTTC
CDR3: CASSRELAGGLSYNEQFF

D: TRBD1
V: TRBV20-1
J: TRBJ1-2
size: .
DNA: TGCAGTGCTAGAGATCACTCCAGGGGGTTTTCGAACGGCTACACCTTC
CDR3: CSARDHSRGFSNGYTF

D: .
V: TRBV7-2
J: TRBJ1-2
size: few
DNA: TGTGCCAGCAGCCCCGGCAAGTCCTATGGCTACACCTTC
CDR3: CASSPGKSYGYTF

D: TRBD1
V: TRBV2
J: TRBJ1-5
size: .
DNA: TGTGCCAGCGGCGAGGCAGGGGGTAGTCAGCCCCAGCATTTT
CDR3: CASGEAGGSQPQHF

D: .
V: TRBV6-6
J: TRBJ2-5
size: .
DNA: TGTGCCAGCAGCCGGGACCATAAGATGGAGACCCAGTACTTC
CDR3: CASSRDHKMETQYF

D: .
V: TRBV6-1
J: TRBJ2-7
size: .
DNA: TGTGCCAGCAGTGAATATCCCGTGGGTGCCTACGAGCAGTACTTC
CDR3: CASSEYPVGAYEQYF

D: .
V: TRBV7-9
J: TRBJ1-2
size: .
DNA: TGTGCCAGCAGCTCATACCCAGCCCAACGTGGCTACACCTTC
CDR3: CASSSYPAQRGYTF

D: TRBD2
V: TRBV5-6
J: TRBJ2-3
size: .
DNA: TGTGCCAGCAGCCTATTTAGCGGGGGGCGCACAGATACGCAGTATTTT
CDR3: CASSLFSGGRTDTQYF

D: .
V: TRBV14
J: TRBJ2-3
size: .
DNA: TGTGCCAGCAGCCAAGATCGGTGGGAGACAAGCACAGATACGCAGTATTTT
CDR3: CASSQDRWETSTDTQYF

D: .
V: TRBV6-2/TRBV6-3
J: TRBJ2-5
size: few
DNA: TGTGCCAGCACCCACTCCTTAGAGACCCAGTACTTC
CDR3: CASTHSLETQYF

D: .
V: TRBV3-1
J: TRBJ2-5
size: once
DNA: TGTGCCAGCAGCCAACCGGGGAGGGGGGCAGAGACCCAGTACTTC
CDR3: CASSQPGRGAETQYF

D: .
V: TRBV5-1
J: TRBJ2-5
size: few
DNA: TGCGCCAGCAGCCTAAGGGGCCAGAGCGGAGAGACCCAGTACTTC
CDR3: CASSLRGQSGETQYF

D: TRBD1
V: TRBV7-2
J: TRBJ2-1
size: few
DNA: TGTGCCAGCGCCGACAGGGCTACGAATGAGCAGTTCTTC
CDR3: CASADRATNEQFF